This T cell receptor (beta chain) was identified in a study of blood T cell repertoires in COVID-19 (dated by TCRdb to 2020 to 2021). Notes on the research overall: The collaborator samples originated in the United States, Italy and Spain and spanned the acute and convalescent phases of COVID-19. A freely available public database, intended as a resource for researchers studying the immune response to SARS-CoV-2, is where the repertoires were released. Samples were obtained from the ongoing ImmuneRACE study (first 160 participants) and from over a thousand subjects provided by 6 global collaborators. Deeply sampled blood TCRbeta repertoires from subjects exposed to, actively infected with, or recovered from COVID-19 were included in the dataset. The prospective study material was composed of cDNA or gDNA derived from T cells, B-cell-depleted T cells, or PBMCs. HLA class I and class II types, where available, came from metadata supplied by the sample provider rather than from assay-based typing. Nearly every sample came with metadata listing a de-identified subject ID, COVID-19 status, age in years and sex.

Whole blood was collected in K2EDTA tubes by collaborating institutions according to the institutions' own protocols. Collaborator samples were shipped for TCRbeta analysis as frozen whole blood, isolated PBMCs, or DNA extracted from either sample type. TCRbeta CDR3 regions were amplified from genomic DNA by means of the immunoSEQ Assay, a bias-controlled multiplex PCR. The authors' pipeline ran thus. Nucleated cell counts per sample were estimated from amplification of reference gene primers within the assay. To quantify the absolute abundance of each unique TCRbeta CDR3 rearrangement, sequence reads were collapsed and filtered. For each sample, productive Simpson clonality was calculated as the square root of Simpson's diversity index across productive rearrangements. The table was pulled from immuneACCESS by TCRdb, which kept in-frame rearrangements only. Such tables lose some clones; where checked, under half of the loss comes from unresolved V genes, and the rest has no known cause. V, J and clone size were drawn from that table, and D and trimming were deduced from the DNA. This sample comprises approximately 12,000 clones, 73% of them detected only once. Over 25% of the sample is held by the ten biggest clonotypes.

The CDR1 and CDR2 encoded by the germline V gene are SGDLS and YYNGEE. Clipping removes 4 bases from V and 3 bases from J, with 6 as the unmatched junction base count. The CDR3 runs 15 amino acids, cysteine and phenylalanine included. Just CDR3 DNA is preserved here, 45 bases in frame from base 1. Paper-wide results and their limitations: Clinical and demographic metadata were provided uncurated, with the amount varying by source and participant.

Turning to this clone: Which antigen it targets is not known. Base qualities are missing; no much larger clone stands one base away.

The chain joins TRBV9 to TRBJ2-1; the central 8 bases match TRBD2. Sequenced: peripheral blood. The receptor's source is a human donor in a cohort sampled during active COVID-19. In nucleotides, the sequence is TGTGCCAGCAGCTACCGTAGCGGGATCTACAATGAGCAGTTCTTC. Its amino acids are CASSYRSGIYNEQFF.